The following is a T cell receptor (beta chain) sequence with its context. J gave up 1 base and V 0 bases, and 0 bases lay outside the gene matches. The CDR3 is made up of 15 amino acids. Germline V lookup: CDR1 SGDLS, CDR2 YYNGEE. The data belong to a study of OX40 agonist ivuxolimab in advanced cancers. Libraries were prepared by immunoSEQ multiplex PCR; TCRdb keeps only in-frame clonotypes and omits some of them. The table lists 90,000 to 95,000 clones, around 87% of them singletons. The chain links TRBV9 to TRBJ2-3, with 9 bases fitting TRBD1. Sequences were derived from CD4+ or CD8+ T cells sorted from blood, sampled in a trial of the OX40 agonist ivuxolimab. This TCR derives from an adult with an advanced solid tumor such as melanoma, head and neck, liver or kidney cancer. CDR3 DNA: TGTGCCAGCAGCGTAGGACAGGGGGGCACAGATACGCAGTATTTT. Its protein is CASSVGQGGTDTQYF.